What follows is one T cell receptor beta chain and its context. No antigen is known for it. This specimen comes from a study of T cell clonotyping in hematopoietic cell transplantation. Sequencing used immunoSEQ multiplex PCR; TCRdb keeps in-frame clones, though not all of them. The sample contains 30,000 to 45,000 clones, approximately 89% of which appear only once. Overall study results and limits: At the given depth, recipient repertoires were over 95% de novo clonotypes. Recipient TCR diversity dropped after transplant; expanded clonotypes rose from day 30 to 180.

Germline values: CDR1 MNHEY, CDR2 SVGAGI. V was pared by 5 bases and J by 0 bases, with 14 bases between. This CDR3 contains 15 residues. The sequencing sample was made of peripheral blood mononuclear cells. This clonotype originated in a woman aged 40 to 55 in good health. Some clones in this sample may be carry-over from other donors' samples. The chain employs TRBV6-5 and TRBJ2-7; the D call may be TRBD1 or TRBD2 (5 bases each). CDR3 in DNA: TGTGCCAGCAGTACCGGGACCGTCAACTCCTACGAGCAGTACTTC. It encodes CASSTGTVNSYEQYF.